A selection of T cell receptor beta chains follows, all from one sample in a study of shared clonotypes between healthy human individuals. TCRdb keeps only in-frame clones here, not all; method: immunoSEQ multiplex PCR. The sample contains under 1,900,000 clones, approximately 98.5% of which appear only once. Sequencing was carried out using naive CD4+ T cells sorted from blood. The origin of the receptors is a man aged 25 to 40 in good health. Each CDR3 is given with its conserved first and last residue. A D gene is named only where the DNA matches it firmly.

j_gene: TRBJ1-2
v_gene: TRBV18
d_gene: TRBD1
CDR3nt: TGTGCCAGCTCAGGGGACAGGGTCTATGGCTACACCTTC
CDR3aa: CASSGDRVYGYTF

j_gene: TRBJ2-5
v_gene: TRBV28
d_gene: NA
CDR3nt: TGTGCCAGCAGTTACGCCTCTAGGATGAAGGTCCTGAGGGAGACCCAGTACTTC
CDR3aa: CASSYASRMKVLRETQYF

j_gene: TRBJ2-2
v_gene: TRBV7-8
d_gene: NA
CDR3nt: TGTGCCAGCAGCCCGGGCGAGCGCACCGGGGAGCTGTTTTTT
CDR3aa: CASSPGERTGELFF

j_gene: TRBJ2-1
v_gene: TRBV5-1
d_gene: TRBD2
CDR3nt: TGCGCCAGCAGCTTGGCTATAGCGGGAGGGTGGTTCTTC
CDR3aa: CASSLAIAGGWFF

j_gene: TRBJ2-5
v_gene: TRBV9
d_gene: NA
CDR3nt: TGTGCCAGCAGTGACACAGGTTCCCAAGAGACCCAGTACTTC
CDR3aa: CASSDTGSQETQYF

j_gene: TRBJ2-1
v_gene: TRBV11-2
d_gene: NA
CDR3nt: TGTGCCAGCAGCCTAAGGTCCGGGATTAATTACAATGAGCAGTTCTTC
CDR3aa: CASSLRSGINYNEQFF

j_gene: TRBJ2-2
v_gene: TRBV5-1
d_gene: NA
CDR3nt: TGCGCCAGCAGCTGGACAGACGCGGACACCGGGGAGCTGTTTTTT
CDR3aa: CASSWTDADTGELFF

j_gene: TRBJ2-7
v_gene: TRBV7-6
d_gene: TRBD2
CDR3nt: TGTGCCAGCAGCTTGTTAACTAGCGGGAGTTCCTCCTACGAGCAGTACTTC
CDR3aa: CASSLLTSGSSSYEQYF

j_gene: TRBJ2-5
v_gene: TRBV6-5
d_gene: NA
CDR3nt: TGTGCCAGCAATCCAGCGAACCAACAAGAGACCCAGTACTTC
CDR3aa: CASNPANQQETQYF

j_gene: TRBJ2-2
v_gene: TRBV19
d_gene: NA
CDR3nt: TGTGCCAGTAGTATAGTTGGGGTCCCCCGGATGAGGGGGGAGCTGTTTTTT
CDR3aa: CASSIVGVPRMRGELFF

j_gene: TRBJ1-4
v_gene: TRBV27
d_gene: NA
CDR3nt: TGTGCCAGCAGTTTGGGGGGCAAATCGCGAAAACTGTTTTTT
CDR3aa: CASSLGGKSRKLFF